Each of the 11 T cell receptor beta chains below was sequenced from the same sample in a study of blood T cell repertoires in COVID-19. The protocol was immunoSEQ multiplex PCR, while the TCRdb copy is restricted to in-frame clones and leaves out a portion. The table shows 400,000 or so clones, with around 87% occurring only once. Sequences were obtained from PBMCs or T cells enriched from blood (not recorded which). These receptors were taken from a middle-aged man in a cohort exposed to, infected with or recovered from COVID-19 (not recorded which).

The CDR3 DNA follows: TGCGCCAGCAGCTTGCCTAGCGGGAACTACAATGAGCAGTTCTTC. Translated, it gives CASSLPSGNYNEQFF. The chain links TRBV5-1 to TRBJ2-1; TRBD2 matches at 9 bases. The CDR3 runs 15 residues. The V and J ends lost 1 base and 3 bases, in that order; junction bases with no gene match: 2. Germline V gene sequence: CDR1 SGHRS, CDR2 YFSETQ.

The chain employs TRBV25-1 and TRBJ1-3; TRBD1 aligns across 8 bases. Germline values: CDR1 MGHDK, CDR2 SYGVNS. J gave up 4 bases and V 6 bases, and 2 bases lay outside the gene matches. This CDR3 spans 13 amino acids. CDR3 sequence: CASRTGGGNTIYF. For the CDR3, the DNA is TGTGCCAGCAGAACAGGGGGAGGAAACACCATATATTTT.

The rearrangement joins TRBV30 to TRBJ2-2; perhaps TRBD2 as D (6 bases). V was clipped by 0 bases and J by 8 bases, with 7 bases between them. Germline V gene lookup returns CDR1 GTSNPN and CDR2 SVGIG (reference sequence). This CDR3 contains 12 residues. The CDR3 loop is CAWSVGLGELFF. In DNA form, the CDR3 reads TGTGCCTGGAGTGTGGGACTGGGGGAGCTGTTTTTT.

This clone occurred once. The chain couples TRBV6-1 to TRBJ2-5; TRBD1 might be the D (7 bases). The CDR3 spans 15 residues. Germline V gene data show CDR1 as MNHNS and CDR2 as SASEGT. Trimming left V 3 bases short and J 5 bases short, with 16 bases between. The CDR3 sequence: CASSDRTGGWETQYF. The CDR3 DNA reads TGTGCCAGCAGTGATAGGACAGGAGGGTGGGAGACCCAGTACTTC.

This chain links TRBV29-1 with TRBJ1-1; no reliable D call. This CDR3 region has 10 residues. V was cut by 4 bases and J by 3 bases, with 3 bases left in between. Looked up from germline, CDR1 is SQVTM and CDR2 is ANQGSEA. CDR3 in amino acids: CSVVYTEAFF. The CDR3 DNA sequence: TGCAGCGTTGTCTACACTGAAGCTTTCTTT. Combining the CDR3 with reference TRBV29-1 and TRBJ1-1 gives the whole variable domain SAVISQKPSRDICQRGTSLTIQCQVDSQVTMMFWYRQQPGQSLTLIATANQGSEATYESGFVIDKFPISRPNLTFSTLTVSNMSPEDSSIYLCSVVYTEAFFGQGTRLTVV.

V and J are TRBV5-1 and TRBJ2-3, with 9 bases fitting TRBD1. CDR1 SGHRS and CDR2 YFSETQ come from the germline V gene. V lost 4 bases, J lost 8 bases, and 8 bases stayed unmatched. The CDR3 extends over 14 amino acids. The CDR3 nucleotides read TGCGCCAGCAGCAACCCGGGACAGGGCGCTACGCAGTATTTT. Residues: CASSNPGQGATQYF.

The chain uses TRBV12-5 and TRBJ2-4; tentative D call: TRBD1 (5 bases). The germline V gene has CDR1 LGHNT and CDR2 FRNRAP. The ends were cut back, 0 bases at V and 0 bases at J, with 12 bases in the middle. The CDR3 extends over 17 amino acids. The CDR3 protein is CASGLVIGAVAKNIQYF. The CDR3 coding sequence is TGTGCTAGTGGTTTGGTAATAGGGGCTGTAGCCAAAAACATTCAGTACTTC.

This clone was counted a single time. The V and J genes are TRBV10-2 and TRBJ2-3; the match to TRBD1 covers 11 bases. CDR3 length: 15 residues. Looked up from germline, CDR1 is WSHSY and CDR2 is SAAADI. V lost 2 bases, J lost 4 bases, and 2 bases stayed unmatched. CDR3 DNA: TGCGCCAGCAGTGAGAGGGACAGGGGGTCAGATACGCAGTATTTT. It yields the protein CASSERDRGSDTQYF.

The chain links TRBV5-4 to TRBJ2-7; 11 bases map to TRBD2. V shed 0 bases, J shed 5 bases, and the junction held 16 bases outside the gene matches. The germline V gene has CDR1 SGHNT and CDR2 YYREEE (reference sequence). CDR3 length: 19 amino acids. The CDR3 loop is CASSLDGLAGGWVPDEQYF. CDR3 sequence (DNA): TGTGCCAGCAGCTTGGATGGTCTAGCGGGAGGCTGGGTACCCGACGAGCAGTACTTC.

V and J are TRBV7-8 and TRBJ2-1; D is ambiguous. Deletions cut 2 bases from V and 2 bases from J, with 7 bases between. This CDR3 spans 14 amino acids. CDR1 and CDR2 (germline): SGHVS, FQNEAQ. The CDR3 nucleotides read TGTGCCAGCAGCTTACCAGTTACCTACAATGAGCAGTTCTTC. Protein: CASSLPVTYNEQFF.

J is TRBJ2-7 and V is TRBV28, with 11 bases identical to TRBD2. CDR1 and CDR2 (germline): MDHEN, SYDVKM. V trimming: 7 bases; J trimming: 1 base; junction bases outside the gene matches: 3. This CDR3 comprises 14 residues. Written as DNA, the CDR3 is TGTGCCAGCACGGGACTAGCGGAGTCCTACGAGCAGTACTTC. Its translation: CASTGLAESYEQYF. The whole variable domain, filled in from reference TRBV28 and TRBJ2-7, reads DVKVTQSSRYLVKRTGEKVFLECVQDMDHENMFWYRQDPGLGLRLIYFSYDVKMKEKGDIPEGYSVSREKKERFSLILESASTNQTSMYLCASTGLAESYEQYFGPGTRLTVT.